The 8 T cell receptor beta chains given below trace back to one sample, sequenced in a study of T cells in Graves' hyperthyroidism and ophthalmopathy. Amplified TCR beta CDR3 regions came from RNA transcripts. First-round RT-PCR targeting the TCR CDR3 was performed with the HTBI primer set. MiXCR was run by TCRdb on the multiplex PCR reads, yielding one entry per CDR3 protein. The table shows some 420,000 distinct CDR3 sequences, with about an eighth occurring only once. Sequenced sample: blood. The source of these receptors is a woman between 18 and 29 years old with Graves' hyperthyroidism.

This clonotype was seen a handful of times. The chain links TRBV20-1 to TRBJ2-2; 7 bases align to TRBD2. The CDR3 sequence is 14 residues long. V was clipped by 4 bases and J by 4 bases; unmatched bases: 6. Germline V gene lookup returns CDR1 DFQATT and CDR2 SNEGSKA (reference sequence). CDR3 sequence (DNA): TGCAGTGCTACCAAAGGCGGGAGCACCGGGGAGCTGTTTTTT. Translated: CSATKGGSTGELFF.

The chain carries TRBV5-8 and TRBJ1-2; D gene ambiguous. V shed 4 bases and J shed 0 bases, with 16 bases lying between them. The germline V gene has CDR1 SGHTS and CDR2 YDEGEE. The CDR3 is 16 amino acids. The CDR3 DNA sequence: TGTGCCAGCAGCCCCGGTAGGCTGAGAGCTAACTATGGCTACACCTTC. Translated, it gives CASSPGRLRANYGYTF.

Many counts were recorded for this clonotype. V is TRBV20-1 and J is TRBJ2-7, with D unresolved. The CDR3 spans 16 residues. With 1 base removed from V and 3 bases from J, the gap between germline ends came to 19 bases. The germline V gene encodes CDR1 DFQATT and CDR2 SNEGSKA (reference sequence). The CDR3 is CSARVPRLSSGYEQYF. The CDR3, as DNA: TGCAGTGCTAGAGTTCCCAGGCTAAGTAGTGGCTACGAGCAGTACTTC.

With regard to this clonotype: A read error may produce the germline difference seen at one junction end. The genes are TRBV5-1 and TRBJ1-4; D is perhaps TRBD1 (6 bases). CDR1 and CDR2 from the germline V gene are SGHRS and YFSETQ. The CDR3 totals 15 residues. CDR3 nucleotides: TGTGCCAGCAGCCTTTCAGGGGACGTTAATGAAAAACTGTTTTTT. This gives the protein CASSLSGDVNEKLFF.

The table lists this clonotype with many counts. This chain's CDR3 is CSARDDRASGNSPLHF. For the CDR3, the DNA is TGCAGTGCTAGAGATGACAGGGCATCGGGGAATTCACCCCTCCACTTT. The V call is TRBV20-1, the J call TRBJ1-6; TRBD1 aligns across 7 bases. The CDR3 runs to 16 residues. The germline gives CDR1 DFQATT, CDR2 SNEGSKA (reference sequence). J was trimmed by 7 bases and V by 0 bases; bases with no gene match: 9.

This clonotype was observed many times. V is TRBV20-1 and J is TRBJ1-1, with D tentatively TRBD1 (5 bases). The germline CDR1 and CDR2 sequences are DFQATT and SNEGSKA (reference sequence). The CDR3 loop spans 13 amino acids. V was clipped by 3 bases and J by 3 bases, with 11 bases between them. The CDR3 DNA is TGCAGTGCTAGGGGCCCCAGGGACACTGAAGCTTTCTTT. This codes for CSARGPRDTEAFF.

This clonotype was found many times. This CDR3 reads CSASGQGVTDTQYF. The CDR3, as DNA: TGCAGTGCTAGTGGACAGGGAGTAACAGATACGCAGTATTTT. This sequence joins TRBV20-1 and TRBJ2-3; 8 nucleotides agree with TRBD1. Trimming removed 3 bases from V and 3 bases from J; junction bases left unmatched: 5. The germline gives CDR1 DFQATT, CDR2 SNEGSKA (reference sequence). The CDR3 runs 14 residues.

This clonotype appeared a few times. The chain combines TRBV14 with TRBJ2-1; D might be TRBD1 (5 bases). Trimming took off 0 bases at V and 4 bases at J, with 7 bases between the two ends. CDR1 SGHDN and CDR2 FVKESK come from the germline V gene. This CDR3 comprises 14 residues. The CDR3 loop reads CASSQDDRYNEQFF. The CDR3, as DNA: TGTGCCAGCAGCCAAGACGACAGATACAATGAGCAGTTCTTC.